Below are 9 T cell receptor beta chains sequenced from a single sample in a study of CD8+CD57+ T cells in acquired aplastic anemia. The TCR beta profiling, which covered VDJ combination and CDR3 sequence, was carried out using genomic DNA as the template. TCRdb re-called the reads with MiXCR, one entry per CDR3 protein. The table records tens of thousands of distinct CDR3 sequences, approximately 46% of them present only once. Sequencing input: sorted CD4+, CD8+, or CD8+CD57+ T cells (not recorded which) from PBMCs. The receptors shown here come from a human donor in good health, serving as a control.

This chain connects TRBV3-1 to TRBJ1-6; no definite D call. This CDR3 contains 19 residues. The V gene's germline CDR1 is LGHDT and CDR2 YNNKEL (reference sequence). V lost 0 bases, J lost 0 bases, and 15 bases lay in between. The CDR3 here is CASSQDPSLGSSYNSPLHF. The CDR3 DNA follows: TGTGCCAGCAGCCAAGATCCGAGCCTGGGGTCCTCCTATAATTCACCCCTCCACTTT.

In its sample, this clonotype was seen a few times. The rearrangement links TRBV7-9 to TRBJ1-1; the D is unclear. The CDR3 runs to 13 residues. Germline V gene lookup returns CDR1 SEHNR and CDR2 FQNEAQ (reference sequence). The V end lost 5 bases, the J end lost 4 bases, and 11 bases lay between the germline ends. DNA of the CDR3: TGTGCCAGCAGCCTCTTCTGGAGCACTGAAGCTTTCTTT. Translation gives CASSLFWSTEAFF.

V gene TRBV19 combines with J gene TRBJ1-5; D perhaps matches TRBD1 (6 bases). V lost 1 base and J 1 base, leaving 14 bases between the germline ends. The CDR3 consists of 17 residues. Germline V gene lookup returns CDR1 LNHDA and CDR2 SQIVND (reference sequence). In nucleotides, the CDR3 is TGTGCCAGTAGTATAGGAGGAACAGGGTTAAGCAATCAGCCCCAGCATTTT. This translates into CASSIGGTGLSNQPQHF.

The gene calls are TRBV15 and TRBJ2-5; 13 bases are a match to TRBD2. The V segment lost 1 base and the J segment 3 bases; nucleotides outside the gene matches: 2. CDR3 length equals 16 residues. Germline CDR1 reads LNHNV; CDR2 reads YYDKDF (reference sequence). The CDR3 loop is CATSRGGLAGKETQYF. Here the CDR3 DNA reads TGTGCCACCAGCAGAGGGGGACTAGCGGGGAAAGAGACCCAGTACTTC.

The genes are TRBV25-1 and TRBJ1-1, with TRBD1 identical over 9 bases. This CDR3 comprises 15 residues. Per the germline V gene, CDR1 is MGHDK and CDR2 is SYGVNS. With V trimmed by 8 bases and J by 10 bases, 17 bases remained unmatched. The CDR3 DNA reads TGTGCCAGCTGTCGGCCCCCCCGGGACAGGGTTCGAGCTTTCTTT. Encoded protein: CASCRPPRDRVRAFF.

V gene TRBV9 combines with J gene TRBJ1-1; D may be TRBD1 (5 bases). Germline CDR1 reads SGDLS; CDR2 reads YYNGEE. Trimming removed 0 bases from V and 2 bases from J, with 11 bases in between. The CDR3 has 15 amino acids. The CDR3 nucleotides are TGTGCCAGCAGCGTAGGTGGGCAGGGTAACACTGAAGCTTTCTTT. The encoded protein is CASSVGGQGNTEAFF.

This clonotype appeared many times. The rearrangement uses TRBV24-1 and TRBJ1-2, with TRBD1 as a possible D gene (5 bases). The V end lost 3 bases, the J end lost 4 bases, and 8 bases lay between the germline ends. The germline CDR1 and CDR2 sequences are KGHDR and SFDVKD. The CDR3 extends over 13 amino acids. For the CDR3, the DNA is TGTGCCACCAGTGATGGGGACCCCTATGGCTACACCTTC. Residues: CATSDGDPYGYTF.

This clonotype was seen a few times. This rearrangement joins TRBV10-3 to TRBJ2-6; 8 positions match TRBD1. Germline V gives CDR1 ENHRY, CDR2 SYGVKD. The CDR3 is 16 residues long. V lost 6 bases to trimming and J lost 4 bases; unmatched junction nucleotides: 8. Here the CDR3 reads CAISPTGVTGANVLTF. The CDR3 DNA follows: TGTGCCATCAGCCCGACAGGGGTAACCGGGGCCAACGTCCTGACTTTC.

CDR3 amino acids: CSARGGSGRYEQYF. CDR3 DNA sequence: TGCAGTGCTAGGGGTGGTAGCGGGCGCTACGAGCAGTACTTC. The rearrangement joins TRBV20-1 to TRBJ2-7, with TRBD2 matching over 7 bases. V was pared by 3 bases and J by 3 bases, with 8 bases of the junction left unmatched. CDR1 DFQATT and CDR2 SNEGSKA come from the germline V gene (reference sequence). The CDR3 has 14 amino acids.